The rows below give T cell receptor beta chains drawn from one sample of a study of identifying expanded T cells in peripheral blood. TCRdb keeps only in-frame clones here, not all; method: immunoSEQ multiplex PCR. The table shows 81,000 or so clones, with over 80% occurring only once. The material sequenced was blood. These receptors were obtained from a person aged 18-70 years in good health. Each CDR3 is given with its conserved first and last residue. D genes are given only for firm matches. Rows may omit the clone size; those that give it use once, few, many or a size class.

TGTGCCAGCAGCTTAGAACGGATCTACGAGCAGTACTTC,CASSLERIYEQYF,NA,TRBV7-2,TRBJ2-7,NA
TGTGCCAGCAGCCCCGGACTTGTACAAGAGACCCAGTACTTC,CASSPGLVQETQYF,NA,TRBV7-9,TRBJ2-5,NA
TGTGCCAGCAGTCCGGGACTAGCGGCCTATATCAAACACACAGATACGCAGTATTTT,CASSPGLAAYIKHTDTQYF,TRBD2,TRBV28,TRBJ2-3,NA
TGCGCCAGCAGCCAAGATCCCGGCAGGGTAAGGGGCTACACCTTC,CASSQDPGRVRGYTF,NA,TRBV4-3,TRBJ1-2,NA
TGTGCCAGCAGTCGACAGGGCTATCAGCCCCAGCATTTT,CASSRQGYQPQHF,TRBD1,TRBV6-1,TRBJ1-5,NA
TGTGCCAGCAGTTTATGGACTAGGGATCATAGCACAGATACGCAGTATTTT,CASSLWTRDHSTDTQYF,TRBD2,TRBV27,TRBJ2-3,once
TGTGCCAGCAGTTACTCCCTTGGCAGGGAGAGGTATGGCTACACCTTC,CASSYSLGRERYGYTF,NA,TRBV6-5,TRBJ1-2,NA
TGCGCCAGCAGCTCGAACACGGACGGTACGGGCTACACCTTC,CASSSNTDGTGYTF,NA,TRBV5-1,TRBJ1-2,NA
TGTGCCAGCAGCTCGCGGACGGGGCGGGAGGGCCACGAGCAGTACTTC,CASSSRTGREGHEQYF,TRBD2,TRBV7-2,TRBJ2-7,NA
TGCGCCAGCAGCCTCGTAGCGGGACCTGACGAGCAGTACTTC,CASSLVAGPDEQYF,TRBD2,TRBV5-1,TRBJ2-7,once
TGCGCCAGCAGCCAAGGGGTCGCGGGAGGACGTTACAATGAGCAGTTCTTC,CASSQGVAGGRYNEQFF,TRBD2,TRBV4-1,TRBJ2-1,NA
TGCGCCAGCAGCTTGGGGCGACAGGGTTGGGGCTCTGGAAACACCATATATTTT,CASSLGRQGWGSGNTIYF,TRBD1,TRBV5-1,TRBJ1-3,NA
TGTGCCAGCAGTCTGGGAGCTCCGGATACGCAGTATTTT,CASSLGAPDTQYF,NA,TRBV6-1,TRBJ2-3,NA
TGCAGCGTTGTAGTCCCCGGCAGGATCAACACTGAAGCTTTCTTT,CSVVVPGRINTEAFF,NA,TRBV29-1,TRBJ1-1,NA
TGTGCCAGCAGTCCGAGGGGGCCCCACTACGAGCAGTACTTC,CASSPRGPHYEQYF,TRBD1,TRBV27,TRBJ2-7,NA
TGCGCCAGCAGCCAAGATGGTCTAGCGGGAGATACCGGGGAGCTGTTTTTT,CASSQDGLAGDTGELFF,TRBD2,TRBV4-3,TRBJ2-2,NA
TGCGCCAGCAGCCAAAGGGGGGACAGTAATGAAAAACTGTTTTTT,CASSQRGDSNEKLFF,TRBD1,TRBV4-3,TRBJ1-4,few
TGTGCCAGCAGCTTATCGGGGGCGGTCGGGGAGCTGTTTTTT,CASSLSGAVGELFF,NA,TRBV7-2,TRBJ2-2,once
TGTGCCAGCAGCTACAGTCGCACAGATACGCAGTATTTT,CASSYSRTDTQYF,NA,TRBV7-3,TRBJ2-3,NA
TGTGCCAGCAGCTTAGTCTACAGCCCCAAAAACAATGAGCAGTTCTTC,CASSLVYSPKNNEQFF,NA,TRBV7-2,TRBJ2-1,NA
TGTGCCAGCAGCTTGTATAGGGATAACTATGGCTACACCTTC,CASSLYRDNYGYTF,NA,TRBV5-6,TRBJ1-2,NA
TGTGCCAGCAGCCAAGATGACGGGTCCTACAATGAGCAGTTCTTC,CASSQDDGSYNEQFF,NA,TRBV4-2,TRBJ2-1,once
TGTGCCAGCTCCCCACTAGCGGGAGTGGATACGCAGTATTTT,CASSPLAGVDTQYF,TRBD2,TRBV18,TRBJ2-3,NA
TGCAGCGTTGGCGTCTCGGGAAGCAATCAGCCCCAGCATTTT,CSVGVSGSNQPQHF,NA,TRBV29-1,TRBJ1-5,NA
TGTGCCTTCTCGATCCGGGAGACCCAGTACTTC,CAFSIRETQYF,NA,TRBV30,TRBJ2-5,NA
TGTGCCATCAGCACCACAGGGGGGCTTGAAGCTTTCTTT,CAISTTGGLEAFF,TRBD1,TRBV10-3,TRBJ1-1,NA
TGCGCCAGCAGCTTGTTGTCTAGCGGGAGGGATGAGCAGTTCTTC,CASSLLSSGRDEQFF,TRBD2,TRBV5-1,TRBJ2-1,NA
TGTGCCAGCAGCTTATGGGGGGGCGGCACAAACACTGAAGCTTTCTTT,CASSLWGGGTNTEAFF,NA,TRBV7-8,TRBJ1-1,once
TGTGCCAGCAGCTTGACAGGGGGCCTTGGGGATCAGCCCCAGCATTTT,CASSLTGGLGDQPQHF,TRBD1,TRBV5-6,TRBJ1-5,NA
TGTGCCACCAGCAGAGATATAGAGGACTCTGGGGCCAACGTCCTGACTTTC,CATSRDIEDSGANVLTF,NA,TRBV15,TRBJ2-6,NA
TGTGCCAGCAGCACCGGGACAGACTATGGCTACACCTTC,CASSTGTDYGYTF,TRBD1,TRBV28,TRBJ1-2,NA
TGTGCCAGCAGCAAAGGCTCCGGGACCTTAGGCAATCAGCCCCAGCATTTT,CASSKGSGTLGNQPQHF,NA,TRBV21-1,TRBJ1-5,NA
TGCAGCGTTGAAGCGGGGGGTCGTGGAAACACCATATATTTT,CSVEAGGRGNTIYF,NA,TRBV29-1,TRBJ1-3,NA
TGTGCCAGCAGCCCGGGACAGAGCACAGATACGCAGTATTTT,CASSPGQSTDTQYF,TRBD1,TRBV7-3,TRBJ2-3,NA
TGTGCCAGCAGCTTAGGCTGGGGGGGTTCCTACGAGCAGTACTTC,CASSLGWGGSYEQYF,TRBD2,TRBV13,TRBJ2-7,NA
TGTGCCAGCAGCCCAACCGGGACAGGGGGCAACTACAATGAGCAGTTCTTC,CASSPTGTGGNYNEQFF,TRBD1,TRBV11-2,TRBJ2-1,NA
TGTGCCAGCAGCTCGAGAACCGTACAGGGTGGTGGCTACACCTTC,CASSSRTVQGGGYTF,NA,TRBV7-2,TRBJ1-2,NA
TGCGCCAGCAGCCCTAACAGGGGTACAGATACGCAGTATTTT,CASSPNRGTDTQYF,TRBD1,TRBV4-1,TRBJ2-3,NA
TGCGCCAGCAGCTTGTCTGGCGGGCATTACACCGGGGAGCTGTTTTTT,CASSLSGGHYTGELFF,NA,TRBV5-1,TRBJ2-2,NA
TGTGCCTGGAGCCCTGGGGAAGGCTACACCTTC,CAWSPGEGYTF,NA,TRBV30,TRBJ1-2,NA
TGTGCCAGCAGCCGATCCGGGACAGAGGCCTCTGGGGCCAACGTCCTGACTTTC,CASSRSGTEASGANVLTF,TRBD1,TRBV4-2,TRBJ2-6,few
TGCGCCAGCAGCCAAGATAAGGGTAGGCGCCCAATGTACTTC,CASSQDKGRRPMYF,NA,TRBV4-3,TRBJ2-7,NA
TGTGCCAGCTCTTATGACTACGAGGGCACTGAAGCTTTCTTT,CASSYDYEGTEAFF,NA,TRBV27,TRBJ1-1,NA
TGTGCCAGCAGTGACGGGACAGGGGTCGGGGAGCTGTTTTTT,CASSDGTGVGELFF,TRBD1,TRBV6-4,TRBJ2-2,NA
TGTGCCAGCAGCGGGGTTGGGGATACGCAGTATTTT,CASSGVGDTQYF,NA,TRBV9,TRBJ2-3,NA
TGTGCCAGTAGTATAAACATGGGACAGGGCTACGAGCAGTACTTC,CASSINMGQGYEQYF,TRBD1,TRBV19,TRBJ2-7,NA
TGTGCCTTAGTGTATGGGCAGAGCCTGTGGGCTTTCTTT,CALVYGQSLWAFF,NA,TRBV30,TRBJ1-1,few
TGTGCCAGCAGCTTGCGGGCGGTGAAGGATGGAAACACCATATATTTT,CASSLRAVKDGNTIYF,NA,TRBV5-6,TRBJ1-3,NA
TGTGCCAGCTCACCACCGGAGGGGGCCTCCTCTGGAAACACCATATATTTT,CASSPPEGASSGNTIYF,TRBD1,TRBV18,TRBJ1-3,NA
TGTGCCAGCAGCTTAGGGTCCCCTAGCGGGAGAACCTACGAGCAGTACTTC,CASSLGSPSGRTYEQYF,TRBD2,TRBV7-3,TRBJ2-7,NA
TGTGCCAGCAGCCCTCGCGTTACTTCAACAGATACGCAGTATTTT,CASSPRVTSTDTQYF,NA,TRBV9,TRBJ2-3,NA
TGTGCCTGGAGGGACCATAACAGGGGGGCATGGGAGACCCAGTACTTC,CAWRDHNRGAWETQYF,TRBD1,TRBV30,TRBJ2-5,NA
TGTGCCAGCAGCTTGCGACACCCGAACACTGAAGCTTTCTTT,CASSLRHPNTEAFF,NA,TRBV7-2,TRBJ1-1,once
TGTGCCAGCTCACCGCAGGGGGCAGATACGCAGTATTTT,CASSPQGADTQYF,TRBD1,TRBV18,TRBJ2-3,NA
TGTGCCAGCAGATCTCTAGCGGGAGTCGGTACCGGGGAGCTGTTTTTT,CASRSLAGVGTGELFF,TRBD2,TRBV7-2,TRBJ2-2,NA
TGTGCCAGCTCACCCCGGACAGGGGACCTTTCGAGCTCCTACAATGAGCAGTTCTTC,CASSPRTGDLSSSYNEQFF,TRBD1,TRBV18,TRBJ2-1,once
TGTGCCAGCAGCTTACAGGGGGCGGCCGGGGAGCTGTTTTTT,CASSLQGAAGELFF,TRBD1,TRBV5-4,TRBJ2-2,NA